Given below is one T cell receptor (beta chain) in context. Only in-frame clones appear in the TCRdb table, and some are missing; sequencing was by immunoSEQ multiplex PCR. This sample has fewer than 45,000 clones, with around nine tenths found just once. This sample was taken from a study of PD-L1 blockade in urothelial cancer. Study-level information: Most patients, about 90% of the roughly 29, were males with bladder-origin cancer. Patients' prior chemotherapy regimens numbered 0 to 3.

Stated time point: pretreatment peripheral blood. This CDR3 has 15 amino acids. With V trimmed by 5 bases and J by 5 bases, 10 bases remained unmatched. Germline values: CDR1 SGHNT, CDR2 YENEEA. The chain recombines TRBV11-3 with TRBJ2-7; 9 nucleotides align to TRBD2. The receptor's source is a donor aged 40 or over with urothelial cancer. The input for sequencing was PBMCs, taken around atezolizumab (anti-PD-L1) treatment. CDR3 sequence (DNA): TGTGCCAGCAGCCCCCAGGGGTTAGCGGGGGACGAGCAGTACTTC. Translation gives CASSPQGLAGDEQYF.